The 28 T cell receptor beta chains given below trace back to one sample, sequenced in a study of blood T cell repertoires in COVID-19. Some clones are missing from TCRdb's copy, which holds only in-frame ones; the method was immunoSEQ multiplex PCR. The sample holds under 500,000 clones, roughly 87% seen once. Material: PBMCs or T cells enriched from blood (not recorded which). Receptor source: a woman aged 18-30 years with acute COVID-19.

This chain joins TRBV18 and TRBJ1-2; maybe TRBD1 (5 bases). Looked up from germline, CDR1 is KGHSH and CDR2 is LQKENI. V shed 7 bases and J shed 3 bases, with 15 bases lying between them. CDR3 length equals 14 residues. This chain's CDR3 is CASFTGLRDYGYTF. CDR3 nucleotide sequence: TGTGCCAGCTTCACAGGATTACGGGACTATGGCTACACCTTC.

The chain employs TRBV2 and TRBJ1-1; 9 bases match TRBD1. This CDR3 has 14 amino acids. Germline CDR1 SNHLY, CDR2 FYNNEI. The trim removed 0 bases at V and 11 bases at J, leaving 7 bases unmatched. Here the CDR3 DNA reads TGTGCCAGCAGTGAAGCCCTGGGACAGGGTCAGGCTTTCTTT. Translating gives CASSEALGQGQAFF. Filled out from reference TRBV2 and TRBJ1-1, the complete variable domain reads EPEVTQTPSHQVTQMGQEVILRCVPISNHLYFYWYRQILGQKVEFLVSFYNNEISEKSEIFDDQFSVERPDGSNFTLKIRSTKLEDSAMYFCASSEALGQGQAFFGQGTRLTVV.

CDR3 amino acids: CASSPTGIYEQYF. CDR3 sequence (DNA): TGTGCCAGCAGCCCCACAGGGATATACGAGCAGTACTTC. V usage is TRBV28 and J usage is TRBJ2-7; D perhaps matches TRBD1 (6 bases). The CDR3 spans 13 residues. V was clipped by 6 bases and J by 4 bases, with 13 bases between them. From germline, CDR1 is MDHEN and CDR2 SYDVKM. Together with reference TRBV28 and TRBJ2-7, the CDR3 gives the full variable domain: DVKVTQSSRYLVKRTGEKVFLECVQDMDHENMFWYRQDPGLGLRLIYFSYDVKMKEKGDIPEGYSVSREKKERFSLILESASTNQTSMYLCASSPTGIYEQYFGPGTRLTVT.

This clone was recorded only once. The chain combines TRBV6-1 with TRBJ1-4; D might be TRBD1 (6 bases). The CDR3 extends over 15 amino acids. The germline gives CDR1 MNHNS, CDR2 SASEGT. The V end was cut by 1 base, the J end by 11 bases, with 17 bases between. The CDR3 DNA reads as TGTGCCAGCAGTGAAGGAGAACAGGGCCGGTGGAAACTGTTTTTT. Translating it yields CASSEGEQGRWKLFF.

The DNA for the CDR3 is TGTGCCAGCTCACCTACCACAGGGGGCTTACAAGAGACCCAGTACTTC. Translating it yields CASSPTTGGLQETQYF. The rearrangement joins TRBV18 to TRBJ2-5; TRBD1 matches at 9 bases. CDR1 and CDR2 from the germline V gene are KGHSH and LQKENI. The CDR3 sequence is 16 residues long. The junction had 7 bases not matched to a gene; V was cut back by 3 bases and J by 2 bases.

This clone was counted a single time. V usage is TRBV5-4 and J usage is TRBJ1-1, with D possibly matching TRBD1 (6 bases). Trimming removed 0 bases at V and 8 bases at J, with 11 bases between. CDR3 length: 13 residues. Germline CDR1 is SGHNT and CDR2 is YYREEE (reference sequence). CDR3 in amino acids: CASSLDRVGEAFF. In DNA form, the CDR3 reads TGTGCCAGCAGCTTGGACAGGGTGGGAGAAGCTTTCTTT. The variable domain in full, completed from reference TRBV5-4 and TRBJ1-1, reads ETGVTQSPTHLIKTRGQQVTLRCSSQSGHNTVSWYQQALGQGPQFIFQYYREEENGRGNFPPRFSGLQFPNYSSELNVNALELDDSALYLCASSLDRVGEAFFGQGTRLTVV.

This rearrangement joins TRBV28 to TRBJ2-3; a weak D match, TRBD2 (5 bases). Germline V gene data show CDR1 as MDHEN and CDR2 as SYDVKM. V shed 6 bases and J shed 0 bases, with 16 bases lying between them. The CDR3 length is 16 residues. CDR3 bases: TGTGCCAGCAGCTACACGGGCGGAGGAAGCACAGATACGCAGTATTTT. This codes for CASSYTGGGSTDTQYF.

The chain joins TRBV5-6 to TRBJ1-2, with TRBD1 matching 9 bases. V was pared by 4 bases and J by 4 bases, with 5 bases of the junction left unmatched. The V gene's germline CDR1 is SGHDT and CDR2 YYEEEE. This CDR3 region has 14 residues. CDR3 sequence: CASSGGTGPYGYTF. The CDR3 nucleotides read TGTGCCAGCAGCGGCGGGACAGGGCCCTATGGCTACACCTTC.

The chain combines TRBV2 with TRBJ2-1; 12 bases agree with TRBD1. Germline-derived CDR1 and CDR2 are SNHLY and FYNNEI. V lost 4 bases, J lost 6 bases, and 1 base stayed unmatched. There are 14 residues in the CDR3. The CDR3 DNA reads as TGTGCCAGCAGTGTGGGACAGGGGGCCAATGAGCAGTTCTTC. This gives the protein CASSVGQGANEQFF.

In its sample, this clone was seen once. V gene TRBV18 combines with J gene TRBJ2-3; 8 nucleotides agree with TRBD2. V gave up 4 bases and J gave up 3 bases; unmatched junction bases: 15. The CDR3 is 18 amino acids. CDR1 and CDR2 (germline): KGHSH, LQKENI. CDR3 sequence: CASSLTKTSAKSTDTQYF. The CDR3 DNA reads as TGTGCCAGCTCACTGACTAAGACTAGCGCGAAATCGACAGATACGCAGTATTTT.

The rearrangement uses TRBV4-3 and TRBJ1-4; no clear D gene. V dropped 0 bases and J dropped 16 bases, with 18 bases sitting between them. Germline CDR1 LGHNA, CDR2 YSLEER. The CDR3 runs 14 residues. CDR3 loop: CASSQDSKGTGAFF. The CDR3 region has the DNA TGCGCCAGCAGCCAAGATTCGAAGGGCACGGGAGCGTTTTTT.

This chain joins TRBV7-8 and TRBJ2-1; D remains unclear. This CDR3 region has 17 residues. The V and J ends lost 0 bases and 3 bases respectively, with 15 bases between them. Germline CDR1 is SGHVS and CDR2 is FQNEAQ. CDR3 in amino acids: CASSLALTRHIYNEQFF. The CDR3 nucleotides are TGTGCCAGCAGCTTAGCGCTAACAAGACACATCTACAATGAGCAGTTCTTC.

The chain recombines TRBV2 with TRBJ1-2; no reliable D call. Trimming cost V 1 base and J 1 base, with 10 bases left between them. Germline V gene lookup returns CDR1 SNHLY and CDR2 FYNNEI. This CDR3 is built from 15 residues. CDR3 region: CASSEVGGYNYGYTF. CDR3 in DNA: TGTGCCAGCAGTGAAGTCGGCGGTTATAACTATGGCTACACCTTC.

This clone was counted only a few times. The chain recombines TRBV19 with TRBJ2-5; a weak D match, TRBD2 (7 bases). Trimming took 6 bases from V and 5 from J, leaving 16 bases between them. Germline CDR1 reads LNHDA; CDR2 reads SQIVND (reference sequence). CDR3 length: 14 amino acids. The CDR3 loop reads CASRDLAGAETQYF. For the CDR3, the DNA is TGTGCCAGTAGGGACCTTGCGGGGGCCGAGACCCAGTACTTC.

The chain has TRBV7-9 and TRBJ1-4, with TRBD1 matching over 9 bases. The CDR3 runs to 16 residues. Germline CDR1 SEHNR, CDR2 FQNEAQ (reference sequence). After removal of 1 base from V and 4 bases from J, the junction contained 4 bases not matched to a gene. CDR3 sequence: CASSLGETGGNEKLFF. CDR3 DNA: TGTGCCAGCAGCTTAGGAGAGACAGGGGGTAATGAAAAACTGTTTTTT.

This chain connects TRBV11-3 to TRBJ2-1; D might be TRBD2 (7 bases). The CDR3 contains 17 residues. Trimming took 1 base from V and 4 from J, leaving 17 bases between them. Germline CDR1 is SGHNT and CDR2 is YENEEA. This CDR3 is CASSLGSTRGGYNEQFF. In DNA, the CDR3 is TGTGCCAGCAGCTTAGGCTCCACCAGGGGAGGGTACAATGAGCAGTTCTTC.

The chain couples TRBV6-5 to TRBJ2-7; 9 nucleotides align to TRBD1. Germline lookup yields CDR1 MNHEY and CDR2 SVGAGI. The CDR3 loop spans 15 amino acids. Trimming took 4 bases from V and 6 from J; bases not matched to a gene: 10. The CDR3 nucleotides read TGTGCCAGCAGTTCTCCCGGGACAGGGATGGGCGAGCAGTACTTC. The encoded protein is CASSSPGTGMGEQYF.

V and J are TRBV6-5 and TRBJ2-2, with 9 positions matching TRBD2. Unmatched junction bases numbered 6, after V lost 6 bases and J lost 7 bases. The CDR3 is 14 amino acids. The germline gives CDR1 MNHEY, CDR2 SVGAGI. The chain's CDR3 is CASSIAGAFGELFF. The DNA for the CDR3 is TGTGCCAGCAGCATAGCGGGAGCATTCGGGGAGCTGTTTTTT.

The chain has TRBV7-9 and TRBJ1-1; D gene ambiguous. Germline CDR1 and CDR2: SEHNR and FQNEAQ (reference sequence). The CDR3 has 17 residues. Between the trimmed V and J ends, which lost 5 bases and 3 bases, there was a span of 22 bases. The CDR3, as DNA: TGTGCCAGCAGCCCACCAGGCGGCGGGAACCTGGACACTGAAGCTTTCTTT. Residues: CASSPPGGGNLDTEAFF.

The sample holds one count of this clone. J is TRBJ1-6 and V is TRBV23-1; D perhaps matches TRBD1 (5 bases). TRBV23-1 is placed among ORFs of uncertain function. V shed 2 bases and J shed 8 bases, with 19 bases lying between them. The CDR3 spans 17 residues. CDR3 sequence: CASSQDGRERAHSPLHF. DNA for the CDR3: TGCGCCAGCAGTCAAGACGGCAGGGAAAGGGCCCATTCACCCCTCCACTTT.

The V gene is TRBV28, the J gene TRBJ2-1; D gene uncertain. Per the germline V gene, CDR1 is MDHEN and CDR2 is SYDVKM. The CDR3 length is 12 residues. The V and J ends lost 5 bases and 10 bases respectively, with 12 bases between them. Here the CDR3 reads CASSPMNGEQFF. The CDR3 region has the DNA TGTGCCAGCAGTCCCATGAACGGGGAGCAGTTCTTC.

The gene calls are TRBV7-2 and TRBJ2-1; tentatively, D is TRBD2 (6 bases). Germline CDR1 reads SGHTA; CDR2 reads FQGNSA. With 1 base removed from V and 7 bases from J, the gap between germline ends came to 17 bases. This CDR3 spans 16 amino acids. In DNA form, the CDR3 reads TGTGCCAGCAGCTTAGGTTATACCGGGACTTGGAATGAGCAGTTCTTC. It translates to CASSLGYTGTWNEQFF. The variable domain in full, completed from reference TRBV7-2 and TRBJ2-1, reads GAGVSQSPSNKVTEKGKDVELRCDPISGHTALYWYRQSLGQGLEFLIYFQGNSAPDKSGLPSDRFSAERTGGSVSTLTIQRTQQEDSAVYLCASSLGYTGTWNEQFFGPGTRLTVL.

The chain uses TRBV10-3 and TRBJ1-1; maybe TRBD1 (5 bases). With 4 bases removed from V and 1 base from J, the gap between germline ends came to 7 bases. Germline V gene lookup returns CDR1 ENHRY and CDR2 SYGVKD. The CDR3 contains 13 residues. Here the CDR3 reads CAISGQQNTEAFF. The CDR3 DNA reads TGTGCCATCAGTGGACAGCAGAACACTGAAGCTTTCTTT.

This clone showed up just a few times. This chain joins TRBV5-1 and TRBJ2-7; perhaps TRBD1 as D (6 bases). V was pared by 3 bases and J by 5 bases, with 12 bases between. CDR3 length equals 13 residues. CDR1 is SGHRS, CDR2 YFSETQ, per germline. The CDR3 DNA follows: TGCGCCAGCAGCTCCCAGGGGAACGACGAGCAGTACTTC. Translation gives CASSSQGNDEQYF.

This chain links TRBV5-6 with TRBJ2-1; TRBD2 agrees at 7 bases. This CDR3 is 13 amino acids long. The trim removed 3 bases at V and 12 bases at J, leaving 9 bases unmatched. Per the germline V gene, CDR1 is SGHDT and CDR2 is YYEEEE. The CDR3, as DNA: TGTGCCAGCAGCTCGCCTCAGCGGGGAATGCAGTTCTTC. Translation: CASSSPQRGMQFF.

This rearrangement joins TRBV3-1 (or the pseudogene TRBV3-2) to TRBJ1-1; perhaps TRBD1 as D (6 bases). The ends were cut back, 1 base at V and 10 bases at J, with 16 bases in the middle. The CDR3 length is 14 residues. Germline V lookup: CDR1 LGHDT, CDR2 YNNKEL (reference sequence). The CDR3 protein is CASSQARGISGAFF. CDR3 DNA sequence: TGTGCCAGCAGCCAAGCTAGGGGGATCAGCGGAGCTTTCTTT.

J is TRBJ1-6 and V is TRBV3-1 (or the pseudogene TRBV3-2), with 8 bases matching TRBD1. Germline trimming cut 6 bases from V and 5 bases from J; bases unmatched to any gene: 3. There are 14 residues in the CDR3. CDR1 LGHDT and CDR2 YNNKEL come from the germline V gene (reference sequence). CDR3 amino acids: CASRRDRNNSPLHF. CDR3 sequence (DNA): TGTGCCAGCAGACGGGACAGGAATAATTCACCCCTCCACTTT.

The genes are TRBV20-1 and TRBJ2-2, with D perhaps matching TRBD1 (6 bases). The V and J ends lost 3 bases and 4 bases respectively, with 9 bases between them. Germline assignment: CDR1 DFQATT and CDR2 SNEGSKA (reference sequence). CDR3 length equals 13 residues. The CDR3 nucleotides are TGCAGTGCTAGTCAGGGGTCCACCGGGGAGCTGTTTTTT. Protein: CSASQGSTGELFF.